These 3 T cell receptor beta chains were all obtained from the same sample, sequenced in a study of shared clonotypes between healthy human individuals. The table came from immunoSEQ multiplex PCR; TCRdb's copy has only in-frame clones and leaves some out. The table has roughly 1 million clones, around 74% seen once. The sample comprised memory CD4+ T cells sorted from blood. Subset specified: CD45RA-negative fraction. The receptors come from a young man in good health.

This sequence joins TRBV2 and TRBJ1-2; D call uncertain. Germline-derived CDR1 and CDR2 are SNHLY and FYNNEI. Deletions cut 0 bases from V and 4 bases from J, with 9 bases between. The CDR3 has 14 residues. The CDR3 DNA is TGTGCCAGCAGTGAAGCCGAAGGGATCTATGGCTACACCTTC. Protein: CASSEAEGIYGYTF.

V gene TRBV7-9 combines with J gene TRBJ2-1; 10 nucleotides agree with TRBD2. Trimming removed 7 bases from V and 8 bases from J; junction bases left unmatched: 11. This CDR3 has 15 amino acids. Germline-derived CDR1 and CDR2 are SEHNR and FQNEAQ (reference sequence). Written as DNA, the CDR3 is TGTGCCAGCACGCTGAGCGGGAGGGACATCGATGAGCAGTTCTTC. Translated: CASTLSGRDIDEQFF.

The J gene is TRBJ1-2, the V gene TRBV30; possibly TRBD1 for D (5 bases). From germline, CDR1 is GTSNPN and CDR2 SVGIG (reference sequence). V was clipped by 3 bases and J by 0 bases, with 17 bases between them. CDR3 length: 16 residues. The CDR3 nucleotides read TGTGCCTGGAGGGGGGGACCGTCATTAGCTAACTATGGCTACACCTTC. This codes for CAWRGGPSLANYGYTF.